A single sample gave rise to the 32 T cell receptor beta chains below, sequenced in a study of CD4 T cells in relation to SARS-CoV-2 and coronaviruses. Their target antigens are unknown. Unexposed donor CD4+ T cells date from about 2011-2018, before the COVID-19 pandemic. Isolation of CD4+ T cells took place after 10 days in culture. Assay: immunoSEQ multiplex PCR; the TCRdb copy retains only in-frame clones and omits some. The sample records about 15,000 clones, 76% being singletons. Sequencing was done on a sample of CD4+ T cells from PBMCs, cultured in vitro. Receptors originate from a human donor in good health.

The chain links TRBV11-2 to TRBJ2-3, with D perhaps matching TRBD2 (6 bases). The CDR3 is 13 residues long. V lost 5 bases and J lost 4, with 10 bases in between. Germline V CDR1 and CDR2: SGHAT, FQNNGV. CDR3: CASSHGRPDTQYF. In DNA, the CDR3 is TGTGCCAGCAGCCACGGGAGACCAGATACGCAGTATTTT. Variable domain in full (rest from reference TRBV11-2 and TRBJ2-3): EAGVAQSPRYKIIEKRQSVAFWCNPISGHATLYWYQQILGQGPKLLIQFQNNGVVDDSQLPKDRFSAERLKGVDSTLKIQPAKLEDSAVYLCASSHGRPDTQYFGPGTRLTVL.

The gene calls are TRBV5-1 and TRBJ2-3; the match to TRBD2 covers 13 bases. V trimming: 2 bases; J trimming: 6 bases; junction bases outside the gene matches: 6. The CDR3 is 16 amino acids. CDR1 and CDR2 (germline): SGHRS, YFSETQ. This CDR3 is CASSLGLAGDTDTQYF. For the CDR3, the DNA is TGCGCCAGCAGCTTAGGACTAGCGGGAGATACGGATACGCAGTATTTT. Full variable domain (rest looked up from reference TRBV5-1 and TRBJ2-3): KAGVTQTPRYLIKTRGQQVTLSCSPISGHRSVSWYQQTPGQGLQFLFEYFSETQRNKGNFPGRFSGRQFSNSRSEMNVSTLELGDSALYLCASSLGLAGDTDTQYFGPGTRLTVL.

There are a few counts of this clone. This chain connects TRBV14 to TRBJ1-3; D unclear. The germline V and J ends were trimmed by 4 bases and 6 bases, with 7 bases remaining between them. CDR3 length equals 12 residues. CDR1 and CDR2 (germline): SGHDN, FVKESK. The CDR3 loop reads CASSPPTNTIYF. The CDR3 DNA sequence: TGTGCCAGCAGCCCCCCCACAAACACCATATATTTT.

The gene calls are TRBV19 and TRBJ2-3; tentatively, D is TRBD1 (6 bases). Deletions cut 1 base from V and 2 bases from J, with 16 bases between. The CDR3 length is 17 residues. Per the germline V gene, CDR1 is LNHDA and CDR2 is SQIVND (reference sequence). The CDR3 sequence: CASSIAVVTGTTDTQYF. In nucleotides, the CDR3 is TGTGCCAGTAGTATAGCCGTAGTGACAGGAACCACAGATACGCAGTATTTT.

V gene TRBV5-1 combines with J gene TRBJ1-1; D is uncertain. The CDR3 runs to 14 residues. With 0 bases removed from V and 9 bases from J, the gap between germline ends came to 15 bases. Germline V lookup: CDR1 SGHRS, CDR2 YFSETQ. The CDR3 DNA reads as TGCGCCAGCAGCTTGGCCATGAGGCCCCATAAAGCTTTCTTT. This codes for CASSLAMRPHKAFF.

This rearrangement joins TRBV18 to TRBJ1-1; D ambiguous. This CDR3 has 13 residues. Trimming took off 8 bases at V and 3 bases at J, with 13 bases between the two ends. The germline V gene has CDR1 KGHSH and CDR2 LQKENI. CDR3: CASKVGMDTEAFF. For the CDR3, the DNA is TGTGCCAGCAAGGTCGGGATGGACACTGAAGCTTTCTTT.

This clone was detected once. CDR3 loop: CASRILGQGAADEQFF. In DNA, the CDR3 is TGTGCCAGCCGTATTTTGGGACAGGGGGCCGCTGATGAGCAGTTCTTC. The J gene is TRBJ2-1, the V gene TRBV27; TRBD1 aligns across 12 bases. J gave up 8 bases and V 8 bases, and 13 bases lay outside the gene matches. CDR3 size: 16 residues. Germline V gene lookup returns CDR1 MNHEY and CDR2 SMNVEV (reference sequence).

The chain carries TRBV7-9 and TRBJ2-3; D gene ambiguous. Germline lookup yields CDR1 SEHNR and CDR2 FQNEAQ (reference sequence). The CDR3 is made up of 13 amino acids. The V gene lost 1 base and the J gene lost 6 bases, with 8 bases spanning the gap. The CDR3 coding sequence is TGTGCCAGCAGCTTAGATCCGAATGATACGCAGTATTTT. Translated, it gives CASSLDPNDTQYF.

The chain carries TRBV5-8 and TRBJ2-2; unclear D gene. The CDR3 length is 13 residues. The V end was cut by 3 bases, the J end by 6 bases, with 9 bases between. Germline assignment: CDR1 SGHTS and CDR2 YDEGEE. CDR3 sequence reads: CASSSIRAGELFF. In DNA, the CDR3 is TGTGCCAGCAGCTCAATCCGCGCCGGGGAGCTGTTTTTT.

V and J are TRBV24-1 and TRBJ1-2; D is uncertain. From germline, CDR1 is KGHDR and CDR2 SFDVKD. The CDR3 extends over 11 amino acids. V was clipped by 5 bases and J by 0 bases, with 0 bases between them. The CDR3 nucleotides read TGTGCCACCAGTGCTAACTATGGCTACACCTTC. Translated, it gives CATSANYGYTF.

The chain joins TRBV4-1 to TRBJ2-5; possibly TRBD2 for D (5 bases). The CDR3 consists of 14 residues. The V end lost 1 base, the J end lost 5 bases, and 11 bases lay between the germline ends. Germline CDR1 is MGHRA and CDR2 is YSYEKL. The CDR3 spells CASSQVLVFETQYF. The CDR3 DNA reads TGCGCCAGCAGCCAAGTACTAGTCTTCGAGACCCAGTACTTC.

The chain recombines TRBV2 with TRBJ1-1, with D unclear. Germline assignment: CDR1 SNHLY and CDR2 FYNNEI. This CDR3 region has 10 residues. The CDR3 is CGGGNTEAFF. Here the CDR3 DNA reads TGTGGGGGAGGGAACACTGAAGCTTTCTTT.

This clone showed up just a few times. This chain uses TRBV10-3 with TRBJ1-1, with a tentative D call TRBD1 (6 bases). The CDR3 spans 16 residues. Trimming removed 6 bases at V and 1 base at J, with 18 bases between. Germline CDR1 reads ENHRY; CDR2 reads SYGVKD. CDR3 DNA sequence: TGTGCCATCAGCGGGGCCTCCGGGGGCGCGAACACTGAAGCTTTCTTT. Encoded protein: CAISGASGGANTEAFF.

The chain carries TRBV5-5 and TRBJ1-4; 7 bases map to TRBD1. The J segment lost 0 bases and the V segment lost 4 bases, leaving 3 bases of the junction unmatched. The CDR3 is made up of 15 amino acids. Germline V CDR1 and CDR2: SGHKS, YYEKEE (reference sequence). Here the CDR3 DNA reads TGTGCCAGCAGCACGGGACAGCCAACTAATGAAAAACTGTTTTTT. Protein product: CASSTGQPTNEKLFF.

This chain links TRBV19 with TRBJ2-5; 8 bases agree with TRBD1. V shed 4 bases and J 5 bases; nucleotides not matched to a gene: 6. From germline, CDR1 is LNHDA and CDR2 SQIVND (reference sequence). The CDR3 extends over 14 amino acids. The CDR3 here is CASSTGQGRETQYF. In DNA form, the CDR3 reads TGTGCCAGTAGTACCGGACAGGGCAGGGAGACCCAGTACTTC.

The rearrangement links TRBV13 to TRBJ2-7; 7 bases line up with TRBD2. The CDR3 totals 17 residues. Trimming at V came to 5 bases and at J to 0 bases, leaving 13 bases not matched to a gene. Germline V lookup: CDR1 PRHDT, CDR2 FYEKMQ (reference sequence). This CDR3 is CASSPGLSGVLSYEQYF. CDR3 DNA sequence: TGTGCCAGCAGCCCTGGACTAAGCGGGGTCCTCTCCTACGAGCAGTACTTC.

V usage is TRBV2 and J usage is TRBJ2-2; either TRBD1 or TRBD2 may fit D (5 bases each). In germline, CDR1 is SNHLY, CDR2 FYNNEI. The CDR3 loop spans 15 amino acids. Between the trimmed V and J ends, which lost 6 bases and 1 base, there was a span of 12 bases. The CDR3 region has the DNA TGTGCCAGCAGCCCCCGGGACGGGAACACCGGGGAGCTGTTTTTT. It translates to CASSPRDGNTGELFF.

Comment on this clone: One end of the junction varies from germline; a read error may be responsible. V gene TRBV6-1 combines with J gene TRBJ2-6, with D possibly TRBD1 on 5 matching bases. This CDR3 is 16 amino acids long. The V gene's germline CDR1 is MNHNS and CDR2 SASEGT. The CDR3 here is CASRDQGASGANVLTF. The CDR3 DNA reads as TGTGCCAGCCGTGATCAAGGGGCCTCTGGGGCCAACGTCCTGACTTTC.

This chain uses TRBV18 with TRBJ1-2; the match to TRBD1 covers 8 bases. The length of the CDR3 is 16 residues. CDR1 is KGHSH, CDR2 LQKENI, per germline. The J segment lost 3 bases and the V segment lost 4 bases, leaving 10 bases of the junction unmatched. As DNA, the CDR3 is TGTGCCAGCTCACTAAATAAAATGACAGGGGACTATGGCTACACCTTC. Translated: CASSLNKMTGDYGYTF. Supplemented by reference TRBV18 and TRBJ1-2, the full variable domain reads NAGVMQNPRHLVRRRGQEARLRCSPMKGHSHVYWYRQLPEEGLKFMVYLQKENIIDESGMPKERFSAEFPKEGPSILRIQQVVRGDSAAYFCASSLNKMTGDYGYTFGSGTRLTVV.

The chain employs TRBV10-3 and TRBJ2-4; a possible D gene is TRBD1 (6 bases). The CDR3 length is 15 residues. Germline lookup yields CDR1 ENHRY and CDR2 SYGVKD. Deletions cut 5 bases from V and 0 bases from J, with 11 bases between. CDR3 DNA: TGTGCCATCAGTTGGACAGATCAAGCCAAAAACATTCAGTACTTC. This gives the protein CAISWTDQAKNIQYF.

This clone was observed a few times. The chain links TRBV11-3 to TRBJ2-2, with 7 bases fitting TRBD1. From germline, CDR1 is SGHNT and CDR2 YENEEA. The CDR3 consists of 15 residues. J was trimmed by 2 bases and V by 4 bases; bases with no gene match: 4. The CDR3 coding sequence is TGTGCCAGCAGCTACCGGACAGGAAACACCGGGGAGCTGTTTTTT. Its protein product is CASSYRTGNTGELFF.

The chain employs TRBV11-2 and TRBJ1-1; D is uncertain. This CDR3 has 13 amino acids. The germline V gene encodes CDR1 SGHAT and CDR2 FQNNGV. V was trimmed by 4 bases and J by 4 bases, leaving 10 bases between them. CDR3 sequence (DNA): TGTGCCAGCAGCTCAGACGGGAGCACTGAAGCTTTCTTT. It specifies CASSSDGSTEAFF. The complete variable domain, with remaining parts taken from reference TRBV11-2 and TRBJ1-1, reads EAGVAQSPRYKIIEKRQSVAFWCNPISGHATLYWYQQILGQGPKLLIQFQNNGVVDDSQLPKDRFSAERLKGVDSTLKIQPAKLEDSAVYLCASSSDGSTEAFFGQGTRLTVV.

A few counts support this clone. The genes are TRBV7-9 and TRBJ2-3; D uncertain. The germline gives CDR1 SEHNR, CDR2 FQNEAQ (reference sequence). This CDR3 comprises 12 residues. The V end lost 3 bases, the J end lost 3 bases, and 4 bases lay between the germline ends. CDR3 bases: TGTGCCAGCAGCTTGGCTACAGATACGCAGTATTTT. This encodes CASSLATDTQYF.

The rearrangement links TRBV7-8 to TRBJ2-3; 10 nucleotides agree with TRBD2. Germline assignment: CDR1 SGHVS and CDR2 FQNEAQ. This CDR3 spans 16 amino acids. V gave up 2 bases and J gave up 5 bases; unmatched junction bases: 7. CDR3 DNA sequence: TGTGCCAGCAGCTTACGGACTAGCGGCAACTTAGATACGCAGTATTTT. Amino acids: CASSLRTSGNLDTQYF.

This chain connects TRBV30 to TRBJ2-7; D remains unclear. The V end was cut by 2 bases, the J end by 2 bases, with 22 bases between. The CDR3 consists of 17 residues. The germline CDR1 and CDR2 sequences are GTSNPN and SVGIG (reference sequence). CDR3 in DNA: TGTGCCTGGAGTAACCAGTTAACCAGGCTGGAGACCTACGAGCAGTACTTC. This translates into CAWSNQLTRLETYEQYF.

This rearrangement joins TRBV5-6 to TRBJ1-5; TRBD1 agrees at 11 bases. The trim removed 2 bases at V and 7 bases at J, leaving 5 bases unmatched. The CDR3 consists of 15 residues. Germline-derived CDR1 and CDR2 are SGHDT and YYEEEE. The CDR3 bases are TGTGCCAGCAGCTTCCGGACAGGGGGCGACCAGCCCCAGCATTTT. This translates into CASSFRTGGDQPQHF.

The chain has TRBV5-1 and TRBJ2-3; 10 positions agree with TRBD2. V was pared by 0 bases and J by 4 bases, with 5 bases of the junction left unmatched. Germline CDR1 reads SGHRS; CDR2 reads YFSETQ. The CDR3 has 16 residues. This CDR3 is CASSLALAGNADTQYF. CDR3 in DNA: TGCGCCAGCAGCTTGGCACTAGCGGGAAACGCAGATACGCAGTATTTT.

The count of this clone is one. This sequence joins TRBV13 and TRBJ1-3; 7 nucleotides line up with TRBD1. The junction had 9 bases not matched to a gene; V was cut back by 6 bases and J by 4 bases. The CDR3 consists of 15 residues. The germline CDR1 and CDR2 sequences are PRHDT and FYEKMQ (reference sequence). The CDR3 here is CASRKDRELGNTIYF. CDR3 coding DNA: TGTGCCAGCAGAAAAGACAGGGAATTGGGAAACACCATATATTTT.

CDR3 sequence reads: CASSPLTPGLVRYEQYF. In DNA, the CDR3 is TGTGCCAGCAGCCCCCTCACCCCCGGACTAGTTCGCTACGAGCAGTACTTC. This chain joins TRBV6-2 or TRBV6-3 and TRBJ2-7; 7 bases are shared with TRBD2. The V gene end was trimmed by 6 bases and the J gene end by 3 bases; junction bases not matched to a gene: 17. Per the germline V gene, CDR1 is MNHEY and CDR2 is SVGEGT. The CDR3 is made up of 17 amino acids.

The rearrangement joins TRBV5-1 to TRBJ1-1; no reliable D call. Between the trimmed V and J ends, which lost 1 base and 1 base, there was a span of 8 bases. CDR1 is SGHRS, CDR2 YFSETQ, per germline. This CDR3 comprises 14 residues. The CDR3 DNA is TGCGCCAGCAGCTTGACGATGGGGAACACTGAAGCTTTCTTT. Residues: CASSLTMGNTEAFF.

In its sample, this clone was seen once. The rearrangement links TRBV5-1 to TRBJ2-5, with 7 bases matching TRBD2. V dropped 5 bases and J dropped 1; count of bases not matched to a gene: 5. Germline V lookup: CDR1 SGHRS, CDR2 YFSETQ. This CDR3 region has 14 residues. CDR3 sequence (DNA): TGCGCCAGCAGGATGGGAGGGCCCCAAGAGACCCAGTACTTC. This gives the protein CASRMGGPQETQYF.

The rearrangement joins TRBV5-6 to TRBJ2-3, with 13 positions matching TRBD2. J was trimmed by 4 bases and V by 3 bases; bases with no gene match: 5. Germline V gene sequence: CDR1 SGHDT, CDR2 YYEEEE. This CDR3 comprises 16 residues. The CDR3 DNA reads TGTGCCAGCAGCTCGTGGACTAGCGGGAGCCCAGATACGCAGTATTTT. Translated: CASSSWTSGSPDTQYF.